This entry lists 11 T cell receptor beta chains sequenced from one sample in a study of blood T cell repertoires in COVID-19. The repertoire was sequenced with immunoSEQ multiplex PCR; TCRdb's copy has only in-frame clones and lacks some. The sample has 130,000 or so clones; roughly 88% are singletons. The sample comprised peripheral blood. These receptors were obtained from a woman in her sixties or seventies with acute or convalescent COVID-19.

The table lists this clone with a few counts. CDR3 in amino acids: CASSPGTSYNEQFF. The CDR3 DNA reads as TGTGCCAGCAGCCCCGGGACAAGCTACAATGAGCAGTTCTTC. The chain has TRBV7-3 and TRBJ2-1; a possible D gene is TRBD1 (6 bases). CDR3 length: 14 residues. The germline V gene encodes CDR1 SGHTA and CDR2 FQGTGA. Trimming took 5 bases from V and 3 from J, leaving 11 bases between them. The whole variable domain, remainder taken from reference TRBV7-3 and TRBJ2-1, is GAGVSQTPSNKVTEKGKYVELRCDPISGHTALYWYRQSLGQGPEFLIYFQGTGAADDSGLPNDRFFAVRPEGSVSTLKIQRTERGDSAVYLCASSPGTSYNEQFFGPGTRLTVL.

J is TRBJ1-2 and V is TRBV18, with D possibly TRBD1 on 5 matching bases. Germline loops: CDR1 KGHSH, CDR2 LQKENI. The length of the CDR3 is 16 residues. The ends were cut back, 5 bases at V and 3 bases at J, with 19 bases in the middle. The CDR3 nucleotides read TGTGCCAGCTCAACCTACTCCGACAGTTCACACTATGGCTACACCTTC. It codes for CASSTYSDSSHYGYTF.

The chain uses TRBV13 and TRBJ1-1; D may be TRBD1 (6 bases). Germline V gene data show CDR1 as PRHDT and CDR2 as FYEKMQ (reference sequence). The CDR3 is made up of 14 amino acids. The V gene lost 5 bases and the J gene lost 4 bases, with 14 bases spanning the gap. The CDR3 here is CASSPRGASTEAFF. The DNA for the CDR3 is TGTGCCAGCAGCCCTCGGGGGGCTAGCACTGAAGCTTTCTTT.

The CDR3 DNA is TGTGCCAGCAGCCATGGGACTAGCGGGGCTGAAGATACGCAGTATTTT. It translates to CASSHGTSGAEDTQYF. The chain joins TRBV5-8 to TRBJ2-3; 13 positions match TRBD2. The CDR3 contains 16 residues. The V gene end was trimmed by 4 bases and the J gene end by 5 bases; junction bases not matched to a gene: 7. Germline V lookup: CDR1 SGHTS, CDR2 YDEGEE.

The chain has TRBV3-1 (or the pseudogene TRBV3-2) and TRBJ2-7, with D possibly TRBD1 on 7 matching bases. Trimming cost V 10 bases and J 2 bases, with 21 bases left between them. CDR1 LGHDT and CDR2 YNNKEL come from the germline V gene (reference sequence). The CDR3 runs to 15 residues. The CDR3 is CAIAQEGAGTYEQYF. The CDR3 DNA follows: TGTGCCATTGCCCAGGAGGGGGCCGGCACCTACGAGCAGTACTTC.

The rearrangement uses TRBV15 and TRBJ1-4; 9 bases are a match to TRBD1. Trimming took 8 bases from V and 3 from J; bases not matched to a gene: 7. The CDR3 has 15 residues. The germline V gene has CDR1 LNHNV and CDR2 YYDKDF (reference sequence). The DNA of the CDR3 is TGTGCCACCGCTCCGGGACAGGGCTCTAATGAAAAACTGTTTTTT. Its translation is CATAPGQGSNEKLFF.

The chain joins TRBV28 to TRBJ1-1, with D possibly being TRBD1 (5 bases). Trimming took off 7 bases at V and 2 bases at J, with 8 bases between the two ends. Germline V gene sequence: CDR1 MDHEN, CDR2 SYDVKM. There are 12 residues in the CDR3. The CDR3 DNA reads TGTGCCAGCACCACAGGTAACACTGAAGCTTTCTTT. The encoded protein is CASTTGNTEAFF.

The V call is TRBV28, the J call TRBJ1-2; D remains ambiguous. Trimming removed 3 bases from V and 6 bases from J, with 5 bases in between. The CDR3 totals 11 residues. CDR1 is MDHEN and CDR2 is SYDVKM in the germline V gene. The CDR3 nucleotides read TGTGCCAGCAGTTTCCGCGATGGCTACACCTTC. Translating it yields CASSFRDGYTF.

A single count supports this clone. The genes are TRBV7-2 and TRBJ1-5, with a weak D call TRBD1 (5 bases). There are 16 residues in the CDR3. V lost 1 base, J lost 2 bases, and 12 bases lay in between. Germline values: CDR1 SGHTA, CDR2 FQGNSA. CDR3 bases: TGTGCCAGCAGCTTAGAGCGGGGGAAGGGCAATCAGCCCCAGCATTTT. This gives the protein CASSLERGKGNQPQHF.

This chain joins TRBV6-2 or TRBV6-3 and TRBJ1-2, with 11 bases identical to TRBD1. CDR1 and CDR2 from the germline V gene are MNHEY and SVGEGT. The V segment lost 4 bases and the J segment 8 bases; nucleotides outside the gene matches: 15. The length of the CDR3 is 17 residues. Written as DNA, the CDR3 is TGTGCCAGCAGTTCCAGTCGGGACAGGGGGTCACAGCAAGGCTACACCTTC. Translation gives CASSSSRDRGSQQGYTF.

CDR3 amino acids: CASSLLGGGWTDTQYF. DNA for the CDR3: TGCGCCAGCAGCCTTCTCGGAGGCGGGTGGACAGATACGCAGTATTTT. V gene TRBV4-1 combines with J gene TRBJ2-3, with a possible D match to TRBD2 (5 bases). The germline V and J ends were trimmed by 4 bases and 3 bases, with 17 bases remaining between them. This CDR3 is 16 amino acids long. Germline V gives CDR1 MGHRA, CDR2 YSYEKL.